The 5 T cell receptor beta chains listed next were all sequenced from one sample in a study of OX40 agonist ivuxolimab in advanced cancers. The repertoire was sequenced with immunoSEQ multiplex PCR; TCRdb's copy has only in-frame clones and lacks some. The table has 86,000 or so clones, 85% to 95% seen once. This specimen was CD4+ or CD8+ T cells sorted from blood, taken in a trial of the OX40 agonist ivuxolimab. The source is an adult with an advanced solid tumor such as melanoma, head and neck, liver or kidney cancer.

The chain uses TRBV10-3 and TRBJ1-5, with no clear D. The CDR3 length is 16 residues. Per germline, CDR1 ENHRY and CDR2 SYGVKD. The germline V and J ends were trimmed by 4 bases and 3 bases, with 16 bases remaining between them. The CDR3 loop is CAISGVARGINQPQHF. The DNA for the CDR3 is TGTGCCATCAGTGGGGTGGCGCGCGGAATCAATCAGCCCCAGCATTTT.

This chain joins TRBV4-2 and TRBJ2-3; D remains ambiguous. V lost 4 bases and J 5 bases, leaving 19 bases between the germline ends. Germline V gives CDR1 LGHNA, CDR2 YNFKEQ. This CDR3 is 16 amino acids long. CDR3 in amino acids: CASSPHLQAVGDTQYF. CDR3 bases: TGTGCCAGCAGCCCCCATTTGCAAGCCGTTGGAGATACGCAGTATTTT.

The rearrangement joins TRBV18 to TRBJ2-1; 8 positions match TRBD2. CDR1 is KGHSH, CDR2 LQKENI, per germline. This CDR3 region has 15 residues. V dropped 3 bases and J dropped 7; count of bases not matched to a gene: 8. CDR3 coding DNA: TGTGCCAGCTCACCCTCCGGGGGGGCGATAAATGAGCAGTTCTTC. Residues: CASSPSGGAINEQFF.

The chain carries TRBV5-1 and TRBJ2-5; tentative D call: TRBD2 (6 bases). The CDR3 consists of 16 residues. V lost 0 bases to trimming and J lost 5 bases, with 17 bases between them. Germline V gives CDR1 SGHRS, CDR2 YFSETQ. The CDR3 nucleotides read TGCGCCAGCAGCTTGGAACTAGCCCTTCGGGGGGAGACCCAGTACTTC. Its protein is CASSLELALRGETQYF.

The V gene is TRBV6-5, the J gene TRBJ1-5; D gene uncertain. CDR1 and CDR2 (germline): MNHEY, SVGAGI. The V gene lost 6 bases and the J gene lost 6 bases, with 12 bases spanning the gap. There are 13 residues in the CDR3. The CDR3 DNA is TGTGCCAGCAGCCCACTCCGTTCTCAGCCCCAGCATTTT. Protein product: CASSPLRSQPQHF.